This TCR beta chain emerged from a study of identical twins. J was trimmed by 2 bases and V by 3 bases; bases with no gene match: 8. Per the germline V gene, CDR1 is MNHEY and CDR2 is SVGAGI. This CDR3 spans 18 amino acids. One entry per CDR3 protein results from TCRdb running MiXCR on the 5' RACE reads. In the table there are 400,000 to 500,000 distinct CDR3 sequences, around an eighth of which are singletons. The same data also contributed to another study, on yellow fever vaccine responses in identical twins.

Sequencing was performed on CD4+ T cells sorted from blood. The receptor comes from a woman in her late teens or twenties in good health. The genes are TRBV6-5 and TRBJ2-2; 11 positions match TRBD2. CDR3 amino acids: CASSYSGTSGVNTGELFF. Here the CDR3 DNA reads TGTGCCAGCAGTTATTCCGGGACTAGCGGAGTTAACACCGGGGAGCTGTTTTTT.